This note documents a single T cell receptor beta chain sequence. This record comes from a study of blood T cell repertoires in COVID-19. Study in general: Samples taken during acute and convalescent COVID-19 were collected in the United States, Italy and Spain. From T cells, B-cell-depleted T cells, or PBMCs came the material, which was cDNA or gDNA.

Original processing methods: It was from reference gene primer amplification that nucleated cell counts were estimated. Some clones are missing from TCRdb's copy, which holds only in-frame ones; the method was immunoSEQ multiplex PCR. V, J and clone size reflect that table, while D and trimming were determined from the DNA. The top ten clones hold almost 6% of a sample with 40,000 to 60,000 clones, more than 75% of them seen once. CDR1 is SNHLY and CDR2 is FYNNEI in the germline V gene. The CDR3 has 14 amino acids. V lost 3 bases and J lost 5, with 13 bases in between. The genes are TRBV2 and TRBJ2-5; D remains ambiguous. This sequence originates from a woman aged 60-75 years with acute or convalescent COVID-19. The sample was peripheral blood. For the CDR3, the DNA is TGTGCCAGCAGTGACGGAAGGAGTACGGAGACCCAGTACTTC. Its translation: CASSDGRSTETQYF.